This TCR beta chain came from a study of PD-1 blockade in classical Hodgkin lymphoma. At the level of the study: Nivolumab was administered to patients intravenously at 3 mg/kg every 2 weeks.

Details on this clone: What it recognizes is unknown.

Time point in this sample: cycle 4 day 1 (C4D1), after 6 weeks of nivolumab. Every one of the patients relapsed after autologous stem cell transplantation (brentuximab vedotin exposure was variable). The assay was immunoSEQ multiplex PCR, and TCRdb's table has in-frame clones only and misses some. Here the sample spans roughly 96,000 clones, about 92% being singletons. Study-wide results and limits: Only CD4+ TCR diversity, not CD8+, had risen significantly by C4D1. Initiation of nivolumab under 1 year after ASCT led to exclusion of patients.

The material sequenced was peripheral blood mononuclear cells (PBMCs), taken before the fourth cycle of nivolumab. The clonotype was recovered from a human donor with classical Hodgkin lymphoma.

In DNA form, the CDR3 reads TGCAGCGTTGATGTGGGGGAGGTAGGGGCTTTCTTT. The encoded protein is CSVDVGEVGAFF. This chain links TRBV29-1 with TRBJ1-1, with D perhaps matching TRBD1 (5 bases). Trimming removed 3 bases from V and 11 bases from J, with 16 bases in between. Germline CDR1 reads SQVTM; CDR2 reads ANQGSEA. The CDR3 consists of 12 residues. The whole variable domain, remainder taken from reference TRBV29-1 and TRBJ1-1, is SAVISQKPSRDICQRGTSLTIQCQVDSQVTMMFWYRQQPGQSLTLIATANQGSEATYESGFVIDKFPISRPNLTFSTLTVSNMSPEDSSIYLCSVDVGEVGAFFGQGTRLTVV.